The next 11 T cell receptor beta chains were all read from a single sample in a study of Graves' ophthalmopathy and Graves' hyperthyroidism. As the template, RNA transcripts were used to amplify TCR beta CDR3 regions. The library came from an HTBI-primed first-round RT-PCR and a second-round multiplex PCR. TCRdb reanalysed the multiplex PCR reads using MiXCR and keeps one entry per CDR3 protein. Of 150,000 to 200,000 distinct CDR3 sequences listed, roughly two fifths are singletons. The specimen was peripheral blood. The receptors derive from a man aged 25 to 45 with Graves' ophthalmopathy.

About this clonotype: Germline is not matched at one junction end, which may reflect a read error. This sequence joins TRBV7-2 and TRBJ2-7; the match to TRBD2 covers 8 bases. Germline V CDR1 and CDR2: SGHTA, FQGNSA. This CDR3 spans 14 amino acids. CDR3 sequence reads: CASSLGGLEPEMRF. The CDR3, as DNA: TGTGCCAGCAGCCTGGGGGGACTAGAGCCAGAAATGAGATTC.

This clonotype appeared a single time. V gene TRBV5-4 combines with J gene TRBJ1-1; D not certain. The germline V gene has CDR1 SGHNT and CDR2 YYREEE (reference sequence). The CDR3 totals 15 residues. The V end lost 3 bases, the J end lost 4 bases, and 16 bases lay between the germline ends. In DNA form, the CDR3 reads TGTGCCAGCAGCTCCGCGCCATCAGTGGGCACTGAAGCTTTCTTT. This codes for CASSSAPSVGTEAFF.

This clonotype has ten or more counts. The rearrangement joins TRBV6-5 to TRBJ1-2; maybe TRBD1 (6 bases). Germline loops: CDR1 MNHEY, CDR2 SVGAGI. Trimming took off 0 bases at V and 3 bases at J, with 11 bases between the two ends. The CDR3 has 15 residues. The CDR3 DNA sequence: TGTGCCAGCAGTTACTCGGGCAGGGGACACTATGGCTACACCTTC. Protein sequence: CASSYSGRGHYGYTF.

The V gene is TRBV7-3, the J gene TRBJ1-1, with no clear D. Germline V lookup: CDR1 SGHTA, CDR2 FQGTGA. Deletions cut 0 bases from V and 1 base from J, with 3 bases between. CDR3 length equals 13 residues. This chain's CDR3 is CASSLTSNTEAFF. DNA of the CDR3: TGTGCCAGCAGCTTAACTTCGAACACTGAAGCTTTCTTT.

This clonotype was recorded at least ten times. J is TRBJ1-2 and V is TRBV18, with D perhaps TRBD1 (5 bases). Trimming shortened V by 4 bases and J by 8 bases, and 17 bases separated the two germline ends. This CDR3 spans 14 amino acids. Germline-derived CDR1 and CDR2 are KGHSH and LQKENI. CDR3 amino acids: CASSRGGFILGYTF. The CDR3 nucleotides read TGTGCCAGCTCACGGGGCGGCTTTATTTTAGGCTACACCTTC.

This clonotype was recorded a few times. The chain combines TRBV6-2 or TRBV6-3 with TRBJ2-7; D uncertain. V shed 6 bases and J shed 1 base, with 10 bases lying between them. CDR3 length: 13 residues. Germline V gene lookup returns CDR1 MNHEY and CDR2 SVGEGT. For the CDR3, the DNA is TGTGCCAGCAGATCCCCAGGATCCTACGAGCAGTACTTC. Translating gives CASRSPGSYEQYF.

This clonotype has at least ten counts. V is TRBV6-5 and J is TRBJ2-2; TRBD1 matches at 10 bases. The V gene's germline CDR1 is MNHEY and CDR2 SVGAGI. V gave up 10 bases and J gave up 2 bases; unmatched junction bases: 4. This CDR3 contains 14 residues. Here the CDR3 reads CAIGTGDNTGELFF. The CDR3 nucleotides are TGTGCCATCGGGACAGGGGATAACACCGGGGAGCTGTTTTTT.

This clonotype was recorded many times. This chain connects TRBV18 to TRBJ1-5; 7 nucleotides line up with TRBD1. The CDR3 extends over 14 amino acids. V lost 6 bases and J lost 7; bases outside the gene matches: 9. Germline V gene sequence: CDR1 KGHSH, CDR2 LQKENI. CDR3 in DNA: TGTGCCAGCTCTAGGGGGCTGCAAGGACAGCCCCAGCATTTT. It translates to CASSRGLQGQPQHF. The full variable domain, its missing parts supplied by reference TRBV18 and TRBJ1-5, is NAGVMQNPRHLVRRRGQEARLRCSPMKGHSHVYWYRQLPEEGLKFMVYLQKENIIDESGMPKERFSAEFPKEGPSILRIQQVVRGDSAAYFCASSRGLQGQPQHFGDGTRLSIL.

The gene calls are TRBV20-1 and TRBJ1-5, with D hard to call. The V end lost 0 bases, the J end lost 3 bases, and 9 bases lay between the germline ends. This CDR3 region has 14 residues. CDR1 is DFQATT, CDR2 SNEGSKA, per germline (reference sequence). The CDR3 is CSAREGQINQPQHF. The CDR3 bases are TGCAGTGCTAGAGAAGGGCAGATCAATCAGCCCCAGCATTTT.

In this sample, this clonotype turned up many times. The chain has TRBV28 and TRBJ2-4, with 7 bases that match TRBD2. V gave up 6 bases and J gave up 9 bases; unmatched junction bases: 11. Germline loops: CDR1 MDHEN, CDR2 SYDVKM. The CDR3 consists of 14 residues. The CDR3 DNA reads as TGTGCCAGCAGGGGAGGGAACCGGCCCGGCATTCAGTACTTC. This translates into CASRGGNRPGIQYF.

The rearrangement uses TRBV2 and TRBJ1-6; 12 bases line up with TRBD1. The CDR3 length is 16 residues. Germline values: CDR1 SNHLY, CDR2 FYNNEI. Losses at the gene ends were 5 bases for V and 9 bases for J; bases not matched to a gene: 8. CDR3 DNA sequence: TGTGCCAGCAGTCGGCCGGGACAGGGGGCTATTTCACCCCTCCACTTT. It encodes CASSRPGQGAISPLHF. The full variable domain, in which reference TRBV2 and TRBJ1-6 provide the parts outside the CDR3, is EPEVTQTPSHQVTQMGQEVILRCVPISNHLYFYWYRQILGQKVEFLVSFYNNEISEKSEIFDDQFSVERPDGSNFTLKIRSTKLEDSAMYFCASSRPGQGAISPLHFGNGTRLTVT.